Presented here are 20 T cell receptor beta chains from one specimen sequenced in a study of cytomegalovirus exposure and HLA in healthy donors. Researchers ran the PCR with 60 Vbeta and 13 Jbeta primers. This table comes from immunoSEQ multiplex PCR, and its TCRdb copy is limited to in-frame clones, with some not included. Of roughly 200,000 clones in the sample, approximately 85% were seen once. Sequencing was performed on PBMCs. The source of these receptors is a woman in her thirties or forties in good health and CMV-seronegative.

The gene calls are TRBV6-5 and TRBJ1-5, with D possibly matching TRBD1 (6 bases). Germline loops: CDR1 MNHEY, CDR2 SVGAGI. V was pared by 2 bases and J by 3 bases, with 8 bases between. The CDR3 consists of 14 residues. The CDR3 bases are TGTGCCAGCAGTTACAGGGGGTACAATCAGCCCCAGCATTTT. This sequence encodes CASSYRGYNQPQHF.

The chain uses TRBV7-9 and TRBJ1-1; D call uncertain. This CDR3 has 11 amino acids. With 8 bases removed from V and 0 bases from J, the gap between germline ends came to 4 bases. Germline lookup yields CDR1 SEHNR and CDR2 FQNEAQ (reference sequence). The CDR3 sequence is CASGLNTEAFF. CDR3 DNA sequence: TGTGCCAGCGGCCTGAACACTGAAGCTTTCTTT.

The chain employs TRBV5-4 and TRBJ2-7; D gene uncertain. The length of the CDR3 is 15 residues. Per germline, CDR1 SGHNT and CDR2 YYREEE (reference sequence). V was trimmed by 0 bases and J by 7 bases, leaving 17 bases between them. CDR3 amino acids: CASSLAAARGIEQYF. DNA of the CDR3: TGTGCCAGCAGCTTGGCCGCAGCCCGAGGTATTGAGCAGTACTTC.

Points on this clone: A read error may produce the germline difference seen at one junction end. The same CDR3 arises from other DNA sequences in this sample as well. This chain links TRBV2 with TRBJ1-3; D is possibly TRBD1 (6 bases). CDR3 length: 14 amino acids. Germline V CDR1 and CDR2: SNHLY, FYNNEI. The CDR3 protein is CASSLQGTGNTIYF. The CDR3 region has the DNA TGCGCCAGCAGCCTTCAGGGGACCGGAAACACCATATATTTT.

The chain has TRBV30 and TRBJ2-7, with 9 positions matching TRBD2. V trimming: 8 bases; J trimming: 7 bases; junction bases outside the gene matches: 12. The germline V gene has CDR1 GTSNPN and CDR2 SVGIG (reference sequence). This CDR3 has 13 residues. The CDR3 is CAGSGAGGSEQYF. The CDR3 DNA reads as TGTGCCGGTTCCGGGGCGGGAGGGAGTGAGCAGTACTTC.

The V and J genes are TRBV6-5 and TRBJ1-1, with D maybe TRBD1 (5 bases). Germline V gene lookup returns CDR1 MNHEY and CDR2 SVGAGI. This CDR3 has 15 amino acids. V dropped 0 bases and J dropped 0 bases, with 8 bases sitting between them. CDR3 bases: TGTGCCAGCAGTTACTCAGGGGCCATGAACACTGAAGCTTTCTTT. This codes for CASSYSGAMNTEAFF.

This clone was recorded a few times. The V and J genes are TRBV11-1 and TRBJ2-3; D is possibly TRBD1 (5 bases). The germline CDR1 and CDR2 sequences are SGHAT and FQDESV (reference sequence). The CDR3 length is 17 residues. V was cut by 5 bases and J by 0 bases, with 18 bases left in between. CDR3 coding DNA: TGTGCCAGCAGCGATAGCCCCAGACAGACCAGCACAGATACGCAGTATTTT. It specifies CASSDSPRQTSTDTQYF.

This chain links TRBV27 with TRBJ2-2; 9 bases align to TRBD2. Trimming took 0 bases from V and 6 from J; bases not matched to a gene: 8. This CDR3 contains 17 residues. CDR1 is MNHEY and CDR2 is SMNVEV in the germline V gene (reference sequence). CDR3 coding DNA: TGTGCCAGCAGTTTATCGGGGATAGCGGGAGCGGCCGGGGAGCTGTTTTTT. It yields the protein CASSLSGIAGAAGELFF.

The chain carries TRBV2 and TRBJ2-7, with 10 positions matching TRBD2. Germline CDR1 reads SNHLY; CDR2 reads FYNNEI. The CDR3 runs 16 residues. Trimming removed 1 base from V and 2 bases from J; junction bases left unmatched: 5. The CDR3 loop reads CASSEVRLAGAYEQYF. CDR3 bases: TGTGCCAGCAGTGAAGTCCGGCTAGCGGGGGCCTACGAGCAGTACTTC.

The chain uses TRBV29-1 and TRBJ1-1; a weak D match, TRBD1 (5 bases). The germline gives CDR1 SQVTM, CDR2 ANQGSEA. V was pared by 3 bases and J by 6 bases, with 14 bases between. This CDR3 is 13 amino acids long. The CDR3 DNA reads as TGCAGCGTTGATTGGCAGGGTTTGGCTGAAGCTTTCTTT. Translation: CSVDWQGLAEAFF.

This rearrangement joins TRBV29-1 to TRBJ1-5, with D possibly TRBD1 on 6 matching bases. Trimming removed 4 bases at V and 6 bases at J, with 16 bases between. In germline, CDR1 is SQVTM, CDR2 ANQGSEA. The CDR3 loop spans 14 amino acids. Written as DNA, the CDR3 is TGCAGCGTTGTAGACAGGCTCCCCGGTCAGCCCCAGCATTTT. Encoded protein: CSVVDRLPGQPQHF.

This rearrangement joins TRBV6-1 to TRBJ2-5; TRBD1 agrees at 10 bases. The DNA end is a closer match to TRBJ2-7, so the J assignment may be wrong. The germline CDR1 and CDR2 sequences are MNHNS and SASEGT. The CDR3 is 14 amino acids. The DNA of the CDR3 is TGTGCCAGCAACCGGGACAGGGGCTCCTACGAGCAGTACTTC. Translation: CASNRDRGSYEQYF.

V and J are TRBV10-3 and TRBJ1-1, with D unclear. Germline V gives CDR1 ENHRY, CDR2 SYGVKD. Trimming stripped 2 bases from V and 1 base from J, with 5 bases between. There are 13 residues in the CDR3. CDR3 sequence (DNA): TGTGCCATCAGTGAGAGAGAGAACACTGAAGCTTTCTTT. It specifies CAISERENTEAFF.

This clone was detected only a few times. The chain uses TRBV7-9 and TRBJ2-1, with TRBD2 identical over 12 bases. CDR3 size: 15 residues. Germline values: CDR1 SEHNR, CDR2 FQNEAQ (reference sequence). V was clipped by 4 bases and J by 6 bases; unmatched bases: 4. CDR3 region: CASSSLAGGGNEQFF. CDR3 bases: TGTGCCAGCAGCTCCCTAGCGGGAGGGGGCAATGAGCAGTTCTTC.

J is TRBJ2-3 and V is TRBV9, with TRBD2 as a possible D gene (7 bases). This CDR3 comprises 16 residues. Germline loops: CDR1 SGDLS, CDR2 YYNGEE. V was trimmed by 4 bases and J by 3 bases, leaving 18 bases between them. This chain's CDR3 is CASSPGAGEVTDTQYF. The CDR3 DNA reads as TGTGCCAGCAGCCCGGGGGCGGGAGAGGTGACAGATACGCAGTATTTT.

The chain uses TRBV29-1 and TRBJ2-1; 14 nucleotides agree with TRBD2. The germline V gene has CDR1 SQVTM and CDR2 ANQGSEA. V shed 6 bases, J shed 2 bases, and the junction held 6 bases outside the gene matches. The CDR3 spans 16 residues. The CDR3 DNA is TGCAGCGTCGACGGACTAGCGGGAGGACCCTACAATGAGCAGTTCTTC. Translated: CSVDGLAGGPYNEQFF.

In its sample, this clone was seen a few times. The chain links TRBV2 to TRBJ2-2, with D hard to call. This CDR3 has 15 amino acids. Germline CDR1 is SNHLY and CDR2 is FYNNEI. V dropped 0 bases and J dropped 1 base, with 6 bases sitting between them. The CDR3 loop is CASSEARQNTGELFF. The CDR3 coding sequence is TGTGCCAGCAGTGAAGCGAGGCAGAACACCGGGGAGCTGTTTTTT.

The chain is built from TRBV28 and TRBJ2-3, with D unclear. Germline V gene sequence: CDR1 MDHEN, CDR2 SYDVKM. Trimming left V 10 bases short and J 2 bases short, with 13 bases between. The CDR3 runs 13 residues. The chain's CDR3 is CATAPLPTDTQYF. For the CDR3, the DNA is TGTGCCACCGCGCCCCTCCCCACAGATACGCAGTATTTT.

The V and J genes are TRBV4-2 and TRBJ1-4; 8 bases are a match to TRBD1. The ends lost 4 bases at V and 7 bases at J; junction bases unmatched: 11. Germline CDR1 LGHNA, CDR2 YNFKEQ. The CDR3 spans 16 residues. CDR3 in DNA: TGTGCCAGCAGCCCGCAACCCCAGGGGGCACGTGAAAAACTGTTTTTT. Translated, it gives CASSPQPQGAREKLFF.

As for this clone: The same CDR3 is also encoded by other DNA sequences in this sample. The V gene is TRBV2, the J gene TRBJ2-2; 7 bases are shared with TRBD1. The CDR3 is made up of 14 amino acids. The J segment lost 1 base and the V segment lost 6 bases, leaving 2 bases of the junction unmatched. Germline values: CDR1 SNHLY, CDR2 FYNNEI. The chain's CDR3 is CASRGQENTGELFF. DNA for the CDR3: TGTGCCAGCAGAGGACAGGAGAACACCGGGGAGCTGTTTTTT. Drawing the rest from reference TRBV2 and TRBJ2-2, the complete variable domain is EPEVTQTPSHQVTQMGQEVILRCVPISNHLYFYWYRQILGQKVEFLVSFYNNEISEKSEIFDDQFSVERPDGSNFTLKIRSTKLEDSAMYFCASRGQENTGELFFGEGSRLTVL.